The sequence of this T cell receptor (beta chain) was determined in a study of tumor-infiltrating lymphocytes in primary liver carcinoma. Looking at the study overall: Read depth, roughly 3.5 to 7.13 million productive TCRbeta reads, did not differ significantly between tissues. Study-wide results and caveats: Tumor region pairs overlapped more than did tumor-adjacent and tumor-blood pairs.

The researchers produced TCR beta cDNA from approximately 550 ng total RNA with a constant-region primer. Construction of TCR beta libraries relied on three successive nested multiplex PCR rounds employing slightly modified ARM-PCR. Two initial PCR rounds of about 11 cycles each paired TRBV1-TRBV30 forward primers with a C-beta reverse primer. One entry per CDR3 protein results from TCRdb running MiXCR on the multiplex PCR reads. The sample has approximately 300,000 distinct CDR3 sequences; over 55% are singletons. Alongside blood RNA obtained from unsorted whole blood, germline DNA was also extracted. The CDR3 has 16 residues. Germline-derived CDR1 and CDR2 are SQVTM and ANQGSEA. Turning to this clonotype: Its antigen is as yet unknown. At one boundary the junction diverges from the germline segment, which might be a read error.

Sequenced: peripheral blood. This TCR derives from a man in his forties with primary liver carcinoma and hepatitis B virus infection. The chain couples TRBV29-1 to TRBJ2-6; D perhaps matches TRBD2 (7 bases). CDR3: CNVEDPLARGTNVLTF. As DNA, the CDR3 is TGCAACGTTGAAGACCCACTAGCGAGGGGGACCAACGTCCTGACTTTC.